This is a list of T cell receptor beta chains from one sample in a study of T cell repertoires in cytomegalovirus infection. MiXCR, run by TCRdb on the reads, gives a single entry per CDR3 protein. The sample has over 250,000 distinct CDR3 sequences, less than 25% seen once; the top ten hold about 20%. The antigens these receptors bind are not known. The sample was cultured PBMCs, taken from culture after CMV antigen stimulation. The receptors shown here come from a human donor in good health (CMV status not recorded). Some clones in this sample may be carry-over from other donors' samples. The CDR3 runs from the conserved cysteine through the conserved F or W. A D gene is named only where the DNA matches it firmly. Clone sizes are given selectively: once, few, many, or a class where the clone is expanded.

size: many
V: TRBV7-2
D: TRBD1
J: TRBJ1-5
CDR3: CASSQGASNQPQHF

size: .
V: TRBV24-1
D: .
J: TRBJ2-7
CDR3: CATSERWGEQYF

size: .
V: TRBV4-1
D: TRBD2
J: TRBJ2-1
CDR3: CASSQAASGYNEQFF

size: .
V: TRBV7-9
D: TRBD1
J: TRBJ1-6
CDR3: CASSLGQGEGSPLHF

size: .
V: TRBV5-6
D: .
J: TRBJ2-3
CDR3: CASSLVGPATDTQYF

size: few
V: TRBV12-3/TRBV12-4
D: TRBD2
J: TRBJ2-1
CDR3: CASKLLGSGSYNEQFF

size: .
V: TRBV27
D: TRBD2
J: TRBJ2-3
CDR3: CASTPGGRALDTQYF

size: .
V: TRBV7-2
D: TRBD2
J: TRBJ2-5
CDR3: CASSSRTSVIETQYF

size: .
V: TRBV15
D: .
J: TRBJ1-5
CDR3: CATSRPMVGSGQPQHF

size: many
V: TRBV27
D: .
J: TRBJ2-3
CDR3: CAGPYTRGTDTQYF

size: many
V: TRBV11-1
D: .
J: TRBJ2-5
CDR3: CASSLVGLQGETQYF

size: .
V: TRBV19
D: TRBD1
J: TRBJ1-1
CDR3: CASSIDLGQGVGTEAFF

size: .
V: TRBV2
D: .
J: TRBJ1-5
CDR3: CASSEARGSCHF

size: few
V: TRBV19
D: .
J: TRBJ2-3
CDR3: CASSMGLYFTDTQYF

size: many
V: TRBV19
D: TRBD2
J: TRBJ2-1
CDR3: CASRGGLAGDNEQFF

size: .
V: TRBV4-1
D: TRBD1
J: TRBJ1-1
CDR3: CASSQDRTGGWGTEAFF

size: .
V: TRBV7-8
D: TRBD2
J: TRBJ2-3
CDR3: CASSLVPGTSGVDTQYF

size: .
V: TRBV10-3
D: .
J: TRBJ2-3
CDR3: CAISDEGWTDTQYF

size: many
V: TRBV7-2
D: TRBD1
J: TRBJ2-2
CDR3: CASSLGTGVTGELFF

size: few
V: TRBV20-1
D: TRBD2
J: TRBJ2-5
CDR3: CSASFGLAGETQYF

size: .
V: TRBV5-1
D: .
J: TRBJ1-1
CDR3: CASSLAAANTEAFF

size: .
V: TRBV20-1
D: TRBD2
J: TRBJ2-3
CDR3: CSARGGSGRAADTQYF

size: many
V: TRBV30
D: .
J: TRBJ1-5
CDR3: CAWSVPHLNQPQHF

size: many
V: TRBV7-6
D: TRBD2
J: TRBJ2-7
CDR3: CASSFTSGSSTPSYEQYF

size: .
V: TRBV7-2
D: .
J: TRBJ1-6
CDR3: CASSLELNSPLHF

size: many
V: TRBV2
D: .
J: TRBJ2-1
CDR3: CASSEAYYNEQFF

size: many
V: TRBV12-3/TRBV12-4
D: TRBD1
J: TRBJ1-1
CDR3: CASTLQGHTEAFF

size: few
V: TRBV24-1
D: .
J: TRBJ1-2
CDR3: CATSDLDGSDGYTF

size: .
V: TRBV19
D: TRBD1
J: TRBJ1-5
CDR3: CASSIGTGDSNQPQHF

size: many
V: TRBV28
D: .
J: TRBJ1-2
CDR3: CASSLLGSYGYTF

size: many
V: TRBV7-2
D: TRBD1
J: TRBJ1-2
CDR3: CASSFHRDSHYGYTF

size: many
V: TRBV7-2
D: .
J: TRBJ2-1
CDR3: CATNSPWDNEQFF

size: many
V: TRBV7-9
D: TRBD2
J: TRBJ2-7
CDR3: CASSHGLAGNEQYF

size: many
V: TRBV7-9
D: .
J: TRBJ2-7
CDR3: CASSLAGAGEQYF

size: few
V: TRBV6-5
D: TRBD2
J: TRBJ2-1
CDR3: CASSYGIAGSNEQFF

size: .
V: TRBV19
D: .
J: TRBJ1-2
CDR3: CASRLSDGSYGYTF